This T cell receptor (beta chain) originates from a study of PD-L1 blockade in urothelial cancer. Deletions cut 5 bases from V and 4 bases from J, with 9 bases between. The CDR3 has 13 residues. The germline V gene has CDR1 MNHEY and CDR2 SMNVEV (reference sequence). Synthetic templates analogous to TCR were spiked into all PCRs individually. Profiling relied on immunoSEQ multiplex PCR, and the TCRdb table lists in-frame clones only, not all of them. The data show tens of thousands of clones, 65% to 85% seen once. The time point was: pretreatment peripheral blood. The clonotype was recovered from a woman in her 70s with urothelial cancer. The V gene is TRBV27, the J gene TRBJ1-5; D is possibly TRBD1 (6 bases). The sample in question was PBMCs, obtained around atezolizumab (anti-PD-L1) treatment. Written as DNA, the CDR3 is TGTGCCAGCAGTATGGACAGTAATCAGCCCCAGCATTTT. It is translated as CASSMDSNQPQHF.